This is a list of T cell receptor beta chains from one sample in a study of T cell responses to AZD1222 COVID-19 vaccine. The table came from immunoSEQ multiplex PCR; TCRdb's copy has only in-frame clones and leaves some out. The data show 120,000 or so clones, more than 65% seen once. The input for sequencing was peripheral blood, taken 28 days after the second AZD1222 dose. The receptors here all came from an adult who received the AZD1222 COVID-19 vaccine. The CDR3 runs from the conserved cysteine through the conserved F or W. The D gene is left open where the match is weak. The listing skips clone size in some rows; elsewhere it reads once, few, many or a size class.

>TRBJ1-4|NA|13|NA|TRBV2
TGTGCCAGCGCACTTTACGGGACAGAAAAACTGTTTTTT
CASALYGTEKLFF
>TRBJ2-1|NA|14|NA|TRBV11-2
TGTGCCAGCACCCGGGGACCCTCAAACAATGAGCAGTTCTTC
CASTRGPSNNEQFF
>TRBJ1-5|NA|14|NA|TRBV5-6
TGTGCCAGCAGCTTGAGGAGGTCGGGTCAGCCCCAGCATTTT
CASSLRRSGQPQHF
>TRBJ2-5|NA|15|TRBD1|TRBV5-1
TGCGCCAGCAGCTTGGCCGGACAGGGCCAAGAGACCCAGTACTTC
CASSLAGQGQETQYF
>TRBJ1-2|NA|12|NA|TRBV28
TGTGCCAGCAGTTTATGGCTGTATGGCTACACCTTC
CASSLWLYGYTF
>TRBJ2-1|NA|14|TRBD1|TRBV12-5
TGTGCTAGTGTTGCGGGACAGGGGTACAATGAGCAGTTCTTC
CASVAGQGYNEQFF
>TRBJ2-7|NA|15|NA|TRBV9
TGTGCCAGCAGCGTAGGGCATTCCAACTCCTACGAGCAGTACTTC
CASSVGHSNSYEQYF
>TRBJ1-2|NA|15|NA|TRBV5-1
TGCGCCAGCAGCTTGGATGTCAGCGCTAACTATGGCTACACCTTC
CASSLDVSANYGYTF
>TRBJ2-7|NA|15|TRBD1|TRBV9
TGTGCCAGCAGCTTTGGGGACAGGGGATCCTACGAGCAGTACTTC
CASSFGDRGSYEQYF
>TRBJ1-2|NA|15|TRBD1|TRBV5-1
TGCGCCAGCAGCTTAACAGGGACAGGCCCATATGGCTACACCTTC
CASSLTGTGPYGYTF
>TRBJ1-5|NA|15|NA|TRBV24-1
TGTGCCACCAGTCCCGGGGGTTATAGCAATCAGCCCCAGCATTTT
CATSPGGYSNQPQHF
>TRBJ2-2|once|17|TRBD2|TRBV9
TGTGCCAGCAGCCGGACTAGCGGGGGGGCTAGTACCGGGGAGCTGTTTTTT
CASSRTSGGASTGELFF
>TRBJ2-1|few|15|TRBD2|TRBV9
TGTGCCAGCAGCCCAGGGACTAGCGGGGTGGGTGAGCAGTTCTTC
CASSPGTSGVGEQFF
>TRBJ1-2|few|16|NA|TRBV5-1
TGCGCCAGCAGCCCACGAGAGGGGGTTCCTTCGGGAGGCTACACCTTC
CASSPREGVPSGGYTF
>TRBJ1-2|NA|16|TRBD1|TRBV7-2
TGTGCCAGCAGCCGGAGTCCAGGGGGCGCCAACTATGGCTACACCTTC
CASSRSPGGANYGYTF
>TRBJ1-1|NA|14|TRBD1|TRBV13
TGTGCCAGCAGCCCAGAGACAGGGGCCACTGAAGCTTTCTTT
CASSPETGATEAFF
>TRBJ2-5|NA|13|NA|TRBV2
TGTGCCAGCATGGGCTGGGGTCGGGAGACCCAGTACTTC
CASMGWGRETQYF
>TRBJ2-1|NA|15|NA|TRBV19
TGTGCCAGTACCGAGACCCCCCTCATGAACAATGAGCAGTTCTTC
CASTETPLMNNEQFF
>TRBJ1-5|NA|16|NA|TRBV24-1
TGTGCCACCAGTGACCCCAGCAAGGGGGGCGGACAGCCCCAGCATTTT
CATSDPSKGGGQPQHF
>TRBJ2-2|NA|15|TRBD2|TRBV7-2
TGTGCCAGCAGCTTAGTAGCGGGGGGTCTCGGGGAGCTGTTTTTT
CASSLVAGGLGELFF
>TRBJ2-2|NA|15|TRBD1|TRBV25-1
TGTGCCAGCAGCCGTGGGGACAGGGGCACCGGGGAGCTGTTTTTT
CASSRGDRGTGELFF
>TRBJ1-6|NA|15|TRBD1|TRBV7-6
TGTGCCAGCAGCTCCCGGGGACAGGGAAATTCACCCCTCCACTTT
CASSSRGQGNSPLHF
>TRBJ1-2|once|15|NA|TRBV11-1
TGTGCCAGCAGCACCTCCGGGTGGCAGGGCGGTGGCTACACCTTC
CASSTSGWQGGGYTF
>TRBJ1-4|NA|15|NA|TRBV25-1
TGTGCCAGCAGTGAAGGATGGGCAACTAATGAAAAACTGTTTTTT
CASSEGWATNEKLFF
>TRBJ1-1|NA|14|NA|TRBV6-6
TGTGCCAGCAGCCTCCGGGAAAAGGGCACTGAAGCTTTCTTT
CASSLREKGTEAFF
>TRBJ1-6|NA|16|NA|TRBV7-8
TGTGCCAGCAGCTTCCTGGCCGCTGAACGTAATTCACCCCTCCACTTT
CASSFLAAERNSPLHF
>TRBJ1-2|NA|17|NA|TRBV19
TGTGCCAGTAGGGCTTCGGGAAAGGACAACTTTAACTATGGCTACACCTTC
CASRASGKDNFNYGYTF
>TRBJ2-7|once|12|NA|TRBV7-9
TGTGCCAGCAGCTTAATCCCCTACGAGCAGTACTTC
CASSLIPYEQYF
>TRBJ1-5|NA|15|NA|TRBV19
TGTGCCAGTAGTAAAACCCCAGGGGGCAATCAGCCCCAGCATTTT
CASSKTPGGNQPQHF
>TRBJ2-7|NA|14|NA|TRBV11-2
TGTGCCAGCAGCTTAGTATGGAGGGAAGTAAAGCAGTACTTC
CASSLVWREVKQYF
>TRBJ1-1|NA|13|NA|TRBV19
TGTGCCAGTAGCCACAGGTATTTTCCTGAAGCTTTCTTT
CASSHRYFPEAFF
>TRBJ2-2|NA|14|TRBD1|TRBV7-6
TGTGCCAGCAGCTGGGACAGGGACACCGGGGAGCTGTTTTTT
CASSWDRDTGELFF
>TRBJ2-7|NA|11|NA|TRBV5-1
TGCGCCAGCAGCTTCTCCTACGAGCAGTACTTC
CASSFSYEQYF
>TRBJ1-4|NA|16|NA|TRBV21-1
TGTGCCAGCAGCAGGGAGCGGGACAGGGGCAATGAAAAACTGTTTTTT
CASSRERDRGNEKLFF
>TRBJ1-5|NA|15|NA|TRBV6-5
TGTGCCAGCAGTTACTCGTCCCCTAGCAATCAGCCCCAGCATTTT
CASSYSSPSNQPQHF
>TRBJ1-1|NA|13|NA|TRBV28
TGTGCCAGCAGTGTCCAGGGCCCCACTGAAGCTTTCTTT
CASSVQGPTEAFF
>TRBJ1-5|NA|15|NA|TRBV7-8
TGTGCCAGCAGCTTAGGTGGGTCTGGGGGTCAGCCCCAGCATTTT
CASSLGGSGGQPQHF
>TRBJ1-3|NA|13|NA|TRBV29-1
TGCAGCGTTCGAGGAGGTAATGGAAACACCATATATTTT
CSVRGGNGNTIYF
>TRBJ1-2|NA|16|NA|TRBV4-2
TGTGCCAGCAGCCAGCCCGATCGGGGCGGGCGGTATGGCTACACCTTC
CASSQPDRGGRYGYTF
>TRBJ2-5|once|13|NA|TRBV5-1
TGCGCCAGCAGCTTGGCCGGAAGGGACACTTCGTACTTC
CASSLAGRDTSYF
>TRBJ2-5|once|15|NA|TRBV25-1
TGTGCCAGCAGTGAATTCACGAGCCTGCAAGAGACCCAGTACTTC
CASSEFTSLQETQYF
>TRBJ2-2|NA|15|TRBD1|TRBV16
TGTGCCAGCAGCCCTGGACAGGGGGCCAACGGGGAGCTGTTTTTT
CASSPGQGANGELFF
>TRBJ2-4|NA|15|TRBD1|TRBV11-2
TGTGCCAGCAGCCTAGGGGACAGAGCCAAAAACATTCAGTACTTC
CASSLGDRAKNIQYF
>TRBJ1-5|NA|14|TRBD1|TRBV5-1
TGCGCCAGCAGCTGGACAGGGCCCAACCAGCCCCAGCATTTT
CASSWTGPNQPQHF
>TRBJ1-3|NA|15|TRBD1|TRBV10-3
TGTGCCATCAGGAGGGACAGCAGCTCTGGAAACACCATATATTTT
CAIRRDSSSGNTIYF
>TRBJ1-1|NA|14|NA|TRBV18
TGTGCCAGCTCACCCGGGACTCACAACACTGAAGCTTTCTTT
CASSPGTHNTEAFF
>TRBJ1-2|NA|17|TRBD1|TRBV24-1
TGTGCCACCAGTGGGTCCCCCGGGACAGGGCCTAACTATGGCTACACCTTC
CATSGSPGTGPNYGYTF
>TRBJ2-5|NA|14|NA|TRBV19
TGTGCCAGTAGTATAGATCTAAGGCGAGAGACCCAGTACTTC
CASSIDLRRETQYF